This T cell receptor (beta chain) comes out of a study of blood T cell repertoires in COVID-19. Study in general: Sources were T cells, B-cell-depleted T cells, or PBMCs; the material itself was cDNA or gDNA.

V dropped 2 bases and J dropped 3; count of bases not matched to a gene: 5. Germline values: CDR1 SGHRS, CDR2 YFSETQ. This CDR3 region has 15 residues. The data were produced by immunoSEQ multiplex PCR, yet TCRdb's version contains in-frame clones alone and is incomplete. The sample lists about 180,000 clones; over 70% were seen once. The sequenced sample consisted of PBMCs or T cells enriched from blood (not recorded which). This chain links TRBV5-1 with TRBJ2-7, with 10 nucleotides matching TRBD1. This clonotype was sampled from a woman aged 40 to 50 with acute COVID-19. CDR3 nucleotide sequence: TGCGCCAGCAGCTTCTCGGGACAGGGGAGCTACGAGCAGTACTTC. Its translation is CASSFSGQGSYEQYF.